The 27 T cell receptor beta chains listed next were all sequenced from one sample in a study of T cells expressing NK-cell markers. TCRdb reanalyzed the 5' RACE reads, giving one entry per CDR3 protein sequence and no DNA. The sample has 350,000 to 450,000 distinct CDR3 sequences. Sequencing input: blood T cells: a sorted CD56 or NKG2C T cell subset, CD4+ or CD8+ T cells, or bulk PBMC T cells (not recorded which). These TCRs come from a man aged 18 to 69 in good health.

The V and J genes are TRBV5-1 and TRBJ2-7; with no DNA, the TCRdb D assignment of TRBD2 cannot be verified. The CDR3 is 16 amino acids. Germline CDR1 and CDR2: SGHRS and YFSETQ. The CDR3 is CASSYSGTRSSYEQYF.

The chain employs TRBV5-1 and TRBJ2-7; no DNA is available, so the TRBD1 call from TCRdb remains unchecked. CDR1 is SGHRS, CDR2 YFSETQ, per germline. The CDR3 totals 12 residues. The CDR3 protein is CASSLDGGRVDF.

The V and J genes are TRBV7-9 and TRBJ1-1; TCRdb designates TRBD1, a call that cannot be tested without DNA. Germline V CDR1 and CDR2: SEHNR, FQNEAQ (reference sequence). CDR3 length equals 13 residues. The CDR3 loop is CASSPRTTRKAFF.

This chain joins TRBV28 and TRBJ2-1; without DNA, the TCRdb call of TRBD2 cannot be checked. The CDR3 runs 13 residues. CDR1 and CDR2 from the germline V gene are MDHEN and SYDVKM. The chain's CDR3 is CASWLAGRGEQFF.

The rearrangement links TRBV5-1 to TRBJ2-1. CDR3 size: 16 residues. Germline loops: CDR1 SGHRS, CDR2 YFSETQ. CDR3 loop: CASSLDRGVTYNEQFF.

V usage is TRBV29-1 and J usage is TRBJ1-1; the D call of TRBD1 rests on TCRdb alone, since no DNA is present to check it. Germline CDR1 is SQVTM and CDR2 is ANQGSEA. CDR3 size: 15 residues. CDR3 in amino acids: CSVVRDARMNTEAFF.

This chain links TRBV2 with TRBJ1-6. Per germline, CDR1 SNHLY and CDR2 FYNNEI. The length of the CDR3 is 14 residues. The CDR3 here is CASRAVGYNSPLHF.

The chain uses TRBV19 and TRBJ2-1; TCRdb's D call, TRBD2, is unchecked because there is no DNA. Germline CDR1 and CDR2: LNHDA and SQIVND (reference sequence). CDR3 length: 15 amino acids. The CDR3 region is CASTPLAAANNEQFF. The full variable domain, its missing parts supplied by reference TRBV19 and TRBJ2-1, is DGGITQSPKYLFRKEGQNVTLSCEQNLNHDAMYWYRQDPGQGLRLIYYSQIVNDFQKGDIAEGYSVSREKKESFPLTVTSAQKNPTAFYLCASTPLAAANNEQFFGPGTRLTVL.

The chain employs TRBV6-2 or TRBV6-3 and TRBJ2-1; there is no DNA to check the TCRdb D call of TRBD1. Germline V gene sequence: CDR1 MNHEY, CDR2 SVGEGT. The CDR3 extends over 12 amino acids. The CDR3 reads CASSYVGAEQFF.

The chain uses TRBV12-3 or TRBV12-4 and TRBJ2-7. CDR3 length: 14 residues. The CDR3 here is CASQSVLGSLEQYF.

The V call is TRBV9, the J call TRBJ2-5; TCRdb reports TRBD1, a call that lacks DNA to check it against. The CDR3 runs to 15 residues. Germline CDR1 and CDR2: SGDLS and YYNGEE. The CDR3 sequence: CASSLDGQGRETQYF.

V is TRBV6-1 and J is TRBJ1-1; lacking DNA, the TRBD1 call made by TCRdb goes unchecked. CDR3 size: 16 residues. Germline assignment: CDR1 MNHNS and CDR2 SASEGT. The CDR3 here is CASSNNYRVGNTEAFF.

The chain is built from TRBV7-8 and TRBJ2-1; the TCRdb D gene call, TRBD2, has no DNA to confirm it. This CDR3 spans 14 amino acids. The germline gives CDR1 SGHVS, CDR2 FQNEAQ. CDR3 region: CASIPRVSRGEQFF.

The V call is TRBV5-1, the J call TRBJ2-2. CDR3 size: 15 residues. Germline V gene sequence: CDR1 SGHRS, CDR2 YFSETQ. This chain's CDR3 is CASSPRAGDTGELFF.

The CDR3 loop reads CASRPFDRGYGYTF. This chain joins TRBV19 and TRBJ1-2; the TCRdb D gene call, TRBD1, has no DNA to confirm it. This CDR3 has 14 residues. Looked up from germline, CDR1 is LNHDA and CDR2 is SQIVND (reference sequence).

V usage is TRBV9 and J usage is TRBJ1-5; the TCRdb D gene call, TRBD1, has no DNA to confirm it. Germline assignment: CDR1 SGDLS and CDR2 YYNGEE. This CDR3 spans 15 amino acids. The CDR3 loop is CASSVEGVSNQPQHF.

The chain recombines TRBV5-1 with TRBJ2-1; the TCRdb call, TRBD1, lacks DNA for checking. CDR1 and CDR2 from the germline V gene are SGHRS and YFSETQ. This CDR3 is 17 amino acids long. The chain's CDR3 is CASSPGTDYSSYNEQFF. Based on the CDR3 plus reference TRBV5-1 and TRBJ2-1, the full variable domain is KAGVTQTPRYLIKTRGQQVTLSCSPISGHRSVSWYQQTPGQGLQFLFEYFSETQRNKGNFPGRFSGRQFSNSRSEMNVSTLELGDSALYLCASSPGTDYSSYNEQFFGPGTRLTVL.

This chain uses TRBV11-3 with TRBJ2-4; TCRdb's D gene call, TRBD1, goes unchecked for lack of DNA. CDR1 SGHNT and CDR2 YENEEA come from the germline V gene. CDR3 length: 18 residues. CDR3 amino acids: CASSLDVFRGIAKNIQYF.

CDR3 residues: CASSRKQGVLQETQYF. The rearrangement links TRBV7-8 to TRBJ2-5; absent DNA, TCRdb's TRBD1 call cannot be checked. The germline V gene encodes CDR1 SGHVS and CDR2 FQNEAQ. This CDR3 contains 16 residues.

The rearrangement links TRBV28 to TRBJ2-1; lacking DNA, the TRBD1 call made by TCRdb goes unchecked. This CDR3 comprises 15 residues. Germline CDR1 MDHEN, CDR2 SYDVKM. The CDR3 region is CASIVGRGVYNEQFF.

The chain links TRBV7-9 to TRBJ2-1. The CDR3 has 14 residues. Germline CDR1 reads SEHNR; CDR2 reads FQNEAQ (reference sequence). This CDR3 is CASSLEIRGNEQFF.

The chain combines TRBV5-1 with TRBJ2-7; the TCRdb D gene call, TRBD1, has no DNA to confirm it. Per germline, CDR1 SGHRS and CDR2 YFSETQ. The CDR3 length is 13 residues. The CDR3 reads CASRESGSYEQYF.

This chain joins TRBV20-1 and TRBJ2-1; TCRdb names TRBD2, which stays unverified in the absence of DNA. The CDR3 is made up of 11 amino acids. The germline gives CDR1 DFQATT, CDR2 SNEGSKA (reference sequence). The CDR3 loop reads CSARGRNEQFF.

The chain combines TRBV10-3 with TRBJ2-7; TCRdb selects TRBD1, and the lack of DNA leaves this call unchecked. This CDR3 has 17 residues. The germline gives CDR1 ENHRY, CDR2 SYGVKD. The CDR3 is CAISSMPSGQRTYEQYF.

The rearrangement joins TRBV11-1 to TRBJ2-3; TCRdb reports TRBD1, a call that lacks DNA to check it against. Germline loops: CDR1 SGHAT, CDR2 FQDESV (reference sequence). CDR3 length: 16 amino acids. This CDR3 is CASSRPQKGLGDTQYF.

J is TRBJ1-2 and V is TRBV7-2; no DNA is available, so the TRBD1 call from TCRdb remains unchecked. This CDR3 contains 16 residues. Germline CDR1 reads SGHTA; CDR2 reads FQGNSA. CDR3: CASSLARGQGSYGYTF. The variable domain in full, completed from reference TRBV7-2 and TRBJ1-2, reads GAGVSQSPSNKVTEKGKDVELRCDPISGHTALYWYRQSLGQGLEFLIYFQGNSAPDKSGLPSDRFSAERTGGSVSTLTIQRTQQEDSAVYLCASSLARGQGSYGYTFGSGTRLTVV.

The chain joins TRBV7-7 to TRBJ2-3; TCRdb lists TRBD1, though no DNA is available to test this call. The CDR3 consists of 16 residues. CDR1 and CDR2 from the germline V gene are SSHAT and FNYEAQ (reference sequence). CDR3 sequence reads: CASSELGPTSTDTQYF.